This T cell receptor (beta chain) stems from a study of T-cell memory formation after mild COVID-19. In the study overall: Largely donor-specific sequence clusters came from two donors.

5'RACE with constant-segment primers yielded barcoded, UMI-tagged TCR alpha and TCR beta cDNA libraries. TCRdb redid the calling of the 5' RACE reads with MiXCR, one entry per CDR3 protein. The sample contains about 110,000 distinct CDR3 sequences, over 15% of which appear only once. Regarding the study as a whole: A balance of CD4 and CD8 characterized clones contracting day 15 to 85, whereas later expanders leaned CD4+. Among clones peaking at day 37 in the second wave, SARS-CoV-2 specificity remained unconfirmed.

Per germline, CDR1 LGHNA and CDR2 YSLEER. The CDR3 contains 16 residues. With V trimmed by 4 bases and J by 4 bases, 1 base remained unmatched. With respect to this clonotype: The target antigen is unknown.

This chain uses TRBV4-3 with TRBJ2-1; the match to TRBD2 covers 16 bases. The source material was PBMCs or a T cell subset sorted from them (not recorded which). This TCR came from an adult woman who had mild COVID-19 (a few samples of this study predate the infection). Cell type and time point are not known. The CDR3 sequence: CASSPGLAGGYNEQFF. The CDR3 DNA sequence: TGCGCCAGCAGCCCGGGACTAGCGGGAGGGTACAATGAGCAGTTCTTC.